The 13 T cell receptor beta chains presented below share a single source sample, sequenced in a study of T cells after yellow fever vaccination. Via MiXCR, TCRdb re-called the 5' RACE reads, giving one row per CDR3 protein. This sample yields some 5,000 distinct CDR3 sequences, of which roughly 3.4% are seen a single time; roughly three fifths belongs to the top ten. Material: PBMCs, either bulk or a sorted T-cell subset (CD4+, CD8+, memory, or dextramer-sorted; not recorded which), obtained 15 days after the yellow fever booster vaccination. Receptors were obtained from a young man who received the YFV17D yellow fever vaccine.

This clonotype was seen repeatedly, ten times or more. The V call is TRBV18, the J call TRBJ2-7; 11 bases are shared with TRBD2. V shed 2 bases and J 4 bases; nucleotides not matched to a gene: 4. Germline V CDR1 and CDR2: KGHSH, LQKENI. The CDR3 sequence is 15 residues long. The DNA for the CDR3 is TGTGCCAGCTCACCAGGTAGCGGGAGGGCTTACGAGCAGTACTTC. It yields the protein CASSPGSGRAYEQYF.

By sample fraction, this clonotype is medium-sized. The chain recombines TRBV11-2 with TRBJ2-5; 12 nucleotides line up with TRBD2. Per germline, CDR1 SGHAT and CDR2 FQNNGV. This CDR3 comprises 17 residues. The junction had 12 bases not matched to a gene; V was cut back by 5 bases and J by 5 bases. CDR3 in amino acids: CASSQGLLAGGSETQYF. CDR3 coding DNA: TGTGCCAGCAGCCAAGGCCTGCTAGCGGGAGGGAGCGAGACCCAGTACTTC.

This clonotype was observed at least ten times. The chain couples TRBV18 to TRBJ2-3; 10 bases line up with TRBD1. Germline-derived CDR1 and CDR2 are KGHSH and LQKENI. Trimming removed 3 bases from V and 0 bases from J; junction bases left unmatched: 6. The CDR3 extends over 17 amino acids. The CDR3 DNA reads as TGTGCCAGCTCACCCCGGACAGGGGGAGGGAGCACAGATACGCAGTATTTT. Translated: CASSPRTGGGSTDTQYF.

This clonotype is medium-sized in the sample. This chain links TRBV28 with TRBJ2-2; possible D gene TRBD2, 6 bases. The CDR3 has 17 amino acids. CDR1 is MDHEN, CDR2 SYDVKM, per germline. Trimming removed 4 bases from V and 5 bases from J, with 20 bases in between. For the CDR3, the DNA is TGTGCCAGCAGTTCTCCCGTCGGGAGTGTGGCGACCGGGGAGCTGTTTTTT. It is translated as CASSSPVGSVATGELFF.

By frequency in the sample, this clonotype is medium-sized. The chain has TRBV6-5 and TRBJ2-2; perhaps TRBD2 as D (5 bases). The V gene's germline CDR1 is MNHEY and CDR2 SVGAGI. The V end lost 6 bases, the J end lost 3 bases, and 5 bases lay between the germline ends. The CDR3 has 12 residues. Here the CDR3 reads CASRLDTGELFF. CDR3 in DNA: TGTGCCAGCAGACTAGACACCGGGGAGCTGTTTTTT.

This clonotype is medium-sized (0.01 to 0.1%) in the sample. The germline gene is not matched at one end of the junction; a read error may be the cause. V and J are TRBV29-1 and TRBJ2-1; tentatively, D is TRBD2 (5 bases). Germline CDR1 reads SQVTM; CDR2 reads ANQGSEA. CDR3 length equals 11 residues. CDR3 residues: CLYEGYNEQFF. The CDR3 DNA reads TGTCTTTATGAGGGATACAATGAGCAGTTCTTC.

This clonotype came up many times. The chain recombines TRBV6-2 or TRBV6-3 with TRBJ1-1; D is ambiguous. Per the germline V gene, CDR1 is MNHEY and CDR2 is SVGEGT. This CDR3 has 12 amino acids. Trimming took off 3 bases at V and 4 bases at J, with 6 bases between the two ends. CDR3 loop: CASSYDRTEAFF. The DNA of the CDR3 is TGTGCCAGCAGTTATGATCGCACTGAAGCTTTCTTT.

This clonotype was detected many times. The CDR3 reads CASSFGVPTNEQFF. The CDR3 bases are TGTGCCAGCAGTTTTGGGGTGCCCACCAATGAGCAGTTCTTC. The chain uses TRBV12-3 or TRBV12-4 and TRBJ2-1, with D uncertain. V dropped 3 bases and J dropped 6 bases, with 12 bases sitting between them. This CDR3 has 14 amino acids.

The sample holds many counts of this clonotype. The genes are TRBV18 and TRBJ2-5; TRBD1 is a possible D gene (5 bases). This CDR3 spans 15 amino acids. Trimming left V 1 base short and J 1 base short, with 10 bases between. Germline lookup yields CDR1 KGHSH and CDR2 LQKENI. Here the CDR3 DNA reads TGTGCCAGCTCACCACGTGGGGCAGCCCAAGAGACCCAGTACTTC. Translated, it gives CASSPRGAAQETQYF.

This sequence joins TRBV11-2 and TRBJ1-3, with D tentatively TRBD1 (5 bases). Per germline, CDR1 SGHAT and CDR2 FQNNGV. This CDR3 is 14 amino acids long. V lost 8 bases and J 0 bases, leaving 11 bases between the germline ends. This CDR3 reads CASSGASSGNTIYF. Here the CDR3 DNA reads TGTGCCAGCTCTGGGGCCAGCTCTGGAAACACCATATATTTT.

The sample holds many counts of this clonotype. The rearrangement links TRBV7-2 to TRBJ2-1; D call uncertain. The CDR3 is 13 residues long. CDR1 is SGHTA, CDR2 FQGNSA, per germline. V gave up 2 bases and J gave up 4 bases, with 6 bases separating them. The DNA for the CDR3 is TGTGCCAGCAGCTTATACCGATACAATGAGCAGTTCTTC. Translated, it gives CASSLYRYNEQFF.

This clonotype was seen many times. This chain joins TRBV4-2 and TRBJ2-4, with D possibly called TRBD1 or TRBD2 (5 bases each). Germline V gene data show CDR1 as LGHNA and CDR2 as YNFKEQ. The CDR3 totals 17 residues. Deletions cut 0 bases from V and 0 bases from J, with 12 bases between. The chain's CDR3 is CASSQDGLGGAKNIQYF. CDR3 nucleotide sequence: TGTGCCAGCAGCCAAGACGGCCTTGGGGGAGCCAAAAACATTCAGTACTTC.

This clonotype was seen at least ten times. This sequence joins TRBV20-1 and TRBJ2-7; TRBD1 matches at 7 bases. Trimming cost V 2 bases and J 4 bases; bases outside gene matches: 11. The germline gives CDR1 DFQATT, CDR2 SNEGSKA (reference sequence). The CDR3 totals 15 residues. The CDR3, as DNA: TGCAGTGCTAGATTGACCGGGACAGTTCGATACGAGCAGTACTTC. This translates into CSARLTGTVRYEQYF.